This T cell receptor beta chain was sequenced in a study of response to subunit inactivated influenza vaccine. TCRdb used MiXCR to reprocess the RT-PCR reads, holding one entry per CDR3 protein. This sample yields roughly 630,000 distinct CDR3 sequences, of which around 15% are seen a single time; 6.5% to 8% belongs to the top ten. This specimen was PBMCs from blood, taken 14 days before vaccination. The clonotype was recovered from a man aged 50 or older who received an inactivated influenza vaccine.

The CDR3 loop reads CASSHLGTTEAFF. CDR3 DNA: TGTGCCAGCAGCCACCTCGGGACAACAGAAGCTTTCTTT. The V call is TRBV7-9, the J call TRBJ1-1, with TRBD1 as a possible D gene (6 bases). The CDR3 has 13 residues. Germline V gives CDR1 SEHNR, CDR2 FQNEAQ (reference sequence). V dropped 5 bases and J dropped 8 bases, with 15 bases sitting between them.